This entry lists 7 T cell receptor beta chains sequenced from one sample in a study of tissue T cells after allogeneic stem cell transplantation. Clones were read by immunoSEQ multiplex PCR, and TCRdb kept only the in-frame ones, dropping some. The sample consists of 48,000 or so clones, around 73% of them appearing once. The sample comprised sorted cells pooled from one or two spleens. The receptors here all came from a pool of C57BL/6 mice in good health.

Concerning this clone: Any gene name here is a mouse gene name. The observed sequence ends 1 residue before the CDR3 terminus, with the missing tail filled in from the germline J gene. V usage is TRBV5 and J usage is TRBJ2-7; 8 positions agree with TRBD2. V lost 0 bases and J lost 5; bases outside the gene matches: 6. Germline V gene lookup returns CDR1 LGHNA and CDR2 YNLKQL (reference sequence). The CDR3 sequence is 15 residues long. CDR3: CASSQDGGGAHEQYF. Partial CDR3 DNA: TGTGCCAGCAGCCAAGATGGGGGGGGCGCCCATGAACAGTAC.

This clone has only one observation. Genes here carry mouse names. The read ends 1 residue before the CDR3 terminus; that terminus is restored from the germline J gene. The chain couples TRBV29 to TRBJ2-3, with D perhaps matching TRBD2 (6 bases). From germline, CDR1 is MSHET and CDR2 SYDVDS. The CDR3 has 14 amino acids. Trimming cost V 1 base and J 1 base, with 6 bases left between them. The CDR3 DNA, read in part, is TGTGCTAGCAGTTTATTGGGGGGTGCAGAAACGCTGTAT. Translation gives CASSLLGGAETLY. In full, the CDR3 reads CASSLLGGAETLYF.

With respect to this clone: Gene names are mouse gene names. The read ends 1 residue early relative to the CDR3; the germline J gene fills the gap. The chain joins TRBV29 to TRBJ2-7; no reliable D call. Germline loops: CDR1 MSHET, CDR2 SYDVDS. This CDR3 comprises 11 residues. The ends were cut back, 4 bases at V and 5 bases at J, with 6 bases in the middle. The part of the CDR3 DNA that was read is TGTGCTAGCAGTTCATTTAATGAACAGTAC. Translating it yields CASSSFNEQY. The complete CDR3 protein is CASSSFNEQYF.

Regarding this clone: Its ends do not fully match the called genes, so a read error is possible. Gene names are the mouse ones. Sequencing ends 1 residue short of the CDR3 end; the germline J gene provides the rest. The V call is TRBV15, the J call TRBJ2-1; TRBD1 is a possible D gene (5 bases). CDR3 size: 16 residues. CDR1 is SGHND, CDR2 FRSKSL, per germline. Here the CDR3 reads CASSLRGGENYVEQFF. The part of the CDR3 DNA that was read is TGTGCCAGCAGTTTAAGGGGAGGAGAAAACTATGTTGAGCAGTTC.

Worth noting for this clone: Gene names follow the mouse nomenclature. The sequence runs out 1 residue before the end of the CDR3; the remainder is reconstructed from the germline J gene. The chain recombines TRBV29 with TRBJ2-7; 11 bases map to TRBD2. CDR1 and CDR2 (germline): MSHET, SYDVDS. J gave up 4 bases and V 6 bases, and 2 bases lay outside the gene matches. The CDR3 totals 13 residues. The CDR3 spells CASRRDWGYEQYF. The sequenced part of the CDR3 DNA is TGTGCTAGCAGACGGGACTGGGGGTATGAACAGTAC.

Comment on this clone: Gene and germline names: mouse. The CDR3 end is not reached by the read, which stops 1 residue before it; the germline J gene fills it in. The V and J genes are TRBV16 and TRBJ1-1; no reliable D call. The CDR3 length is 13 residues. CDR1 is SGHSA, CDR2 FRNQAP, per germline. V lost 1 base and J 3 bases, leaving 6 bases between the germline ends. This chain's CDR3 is CASSLVEDTEVFF. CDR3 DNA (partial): TGTGCAAGCAGCTTAGTAGAGGACACAGAAGTCTTC.

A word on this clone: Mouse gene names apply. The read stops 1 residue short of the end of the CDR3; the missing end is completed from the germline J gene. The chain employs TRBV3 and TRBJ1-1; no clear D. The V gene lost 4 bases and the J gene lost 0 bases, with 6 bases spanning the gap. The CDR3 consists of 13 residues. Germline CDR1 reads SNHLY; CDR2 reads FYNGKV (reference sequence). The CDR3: CASSSTANTEVFF. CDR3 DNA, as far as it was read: TGTGCCAGCAGCTCCACAGCAAACACAGAAGTCTTC. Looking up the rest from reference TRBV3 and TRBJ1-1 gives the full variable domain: GPKVLQIPSHQIIDMGQMVTLNCDPVSNHLYFYWYKQILGQQMEFLVNFYNGKVMEKSKLFKDQFSVERPDGSYFTLKIQPTALEDSAVYFCASSSTANTEVFFGKGTRLTVV.